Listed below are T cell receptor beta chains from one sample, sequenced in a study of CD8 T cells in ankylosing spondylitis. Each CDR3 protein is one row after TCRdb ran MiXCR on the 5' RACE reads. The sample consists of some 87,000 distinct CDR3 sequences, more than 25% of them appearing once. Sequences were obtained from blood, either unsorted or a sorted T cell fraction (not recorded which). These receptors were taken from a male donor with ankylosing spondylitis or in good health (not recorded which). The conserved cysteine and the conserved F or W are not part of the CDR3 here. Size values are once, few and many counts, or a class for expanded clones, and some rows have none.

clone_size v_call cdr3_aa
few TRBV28 ASSGIEAEQF
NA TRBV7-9 ASSLSPYEQY
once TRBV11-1 ASSPPRTGLRGTEAF
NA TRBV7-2 ASSLVSGGRSRTQY
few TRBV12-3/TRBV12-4 ASSLGAGGRAF
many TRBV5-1 ASRLAGSNTGELF
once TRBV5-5 ASSPGPHQNSPLH
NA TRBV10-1 ASSESSRPEQY
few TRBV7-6 ASSLEGSLGQGATNEKLF
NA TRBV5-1 ASSASGSFQETQY
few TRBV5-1 ASSPRARGYTEAF
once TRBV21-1 ANHRDIGEQY
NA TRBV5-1 ASSWRAGRGELF
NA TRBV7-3 ASSLGVGKETQY
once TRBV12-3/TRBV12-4 ASRLDRGLYNEQF
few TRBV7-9 ASSRDRGFKVNNEQF
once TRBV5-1 ASSLSTRGEQY
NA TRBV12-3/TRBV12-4 ASSFGGQETQY
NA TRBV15 ATSSGTGASTEAF
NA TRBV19 ASNRDYRGNQPQH
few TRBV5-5 ASSLAANLAGELF
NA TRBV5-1 ASSYLTGGSYNEQF
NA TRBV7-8 ASSLGWGGDTDTQY
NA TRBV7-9 ASSLIQANGNEQF
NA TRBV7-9 ASSSREGQPQH
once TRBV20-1 SAIGMGLPPVQETQY
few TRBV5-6 ASSLGAGTYNEQF
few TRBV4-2 ASSQASLALNTEAF
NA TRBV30 AWSVGTEAF
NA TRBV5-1 ASSLALRGRSEKLF
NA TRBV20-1 SAIVLAGGEQF
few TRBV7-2 ASNPVTGPYEQY
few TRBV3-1 ASSLYSGTEAF
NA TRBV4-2 ASSQEGGLAGAYEQY
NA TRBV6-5 ASSYWSGTGELF
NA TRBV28 ASSFLAGSDTQY
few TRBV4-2 ASSQGSTNTGELF
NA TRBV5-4 ASSLTGGLGYT
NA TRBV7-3 ASSLEGAIDSPLH
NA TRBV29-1 SPSTDTQY
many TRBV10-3 AIRPGQGKEAF
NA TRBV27 ASMLGRASDTQY
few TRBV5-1 ASSPGQGVYNEQF
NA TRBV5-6 ASTSGTDPYEQY
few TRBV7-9 ASSSGQATEAF